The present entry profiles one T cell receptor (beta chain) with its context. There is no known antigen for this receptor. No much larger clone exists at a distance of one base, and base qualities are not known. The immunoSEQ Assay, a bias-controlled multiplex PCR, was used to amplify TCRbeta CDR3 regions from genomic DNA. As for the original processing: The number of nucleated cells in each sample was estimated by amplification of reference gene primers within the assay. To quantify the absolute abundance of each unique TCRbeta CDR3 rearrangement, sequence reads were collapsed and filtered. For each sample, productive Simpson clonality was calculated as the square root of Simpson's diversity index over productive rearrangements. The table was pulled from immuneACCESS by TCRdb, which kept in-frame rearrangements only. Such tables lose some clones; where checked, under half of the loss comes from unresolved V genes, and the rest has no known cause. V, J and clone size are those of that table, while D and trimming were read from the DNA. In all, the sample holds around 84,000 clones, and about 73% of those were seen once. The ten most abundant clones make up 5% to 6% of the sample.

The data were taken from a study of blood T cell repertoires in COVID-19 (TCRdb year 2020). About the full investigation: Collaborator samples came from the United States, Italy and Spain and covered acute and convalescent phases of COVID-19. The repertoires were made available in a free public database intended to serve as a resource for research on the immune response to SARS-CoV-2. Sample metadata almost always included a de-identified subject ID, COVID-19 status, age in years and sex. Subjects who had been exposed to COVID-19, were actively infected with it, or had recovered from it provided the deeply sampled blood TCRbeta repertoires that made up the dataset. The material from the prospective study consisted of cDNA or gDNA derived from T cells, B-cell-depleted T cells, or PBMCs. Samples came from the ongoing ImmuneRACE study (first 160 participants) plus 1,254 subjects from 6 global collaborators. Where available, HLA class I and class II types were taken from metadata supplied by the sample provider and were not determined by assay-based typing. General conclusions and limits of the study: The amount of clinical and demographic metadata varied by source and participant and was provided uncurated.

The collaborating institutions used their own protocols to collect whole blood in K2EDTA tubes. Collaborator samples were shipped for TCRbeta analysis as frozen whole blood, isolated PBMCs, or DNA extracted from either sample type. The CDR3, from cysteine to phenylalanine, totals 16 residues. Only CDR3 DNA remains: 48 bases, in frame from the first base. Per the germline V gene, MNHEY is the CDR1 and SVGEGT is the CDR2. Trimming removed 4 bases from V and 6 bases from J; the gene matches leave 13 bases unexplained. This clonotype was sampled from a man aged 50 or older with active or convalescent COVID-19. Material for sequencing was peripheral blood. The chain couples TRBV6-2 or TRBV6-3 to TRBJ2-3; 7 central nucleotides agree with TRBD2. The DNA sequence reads TGTGCCAGCAGTTCCATGACCGGGGGGACCCGGGATACGCAGTATTTT. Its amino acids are CASSSMTGGTRDTQYF.